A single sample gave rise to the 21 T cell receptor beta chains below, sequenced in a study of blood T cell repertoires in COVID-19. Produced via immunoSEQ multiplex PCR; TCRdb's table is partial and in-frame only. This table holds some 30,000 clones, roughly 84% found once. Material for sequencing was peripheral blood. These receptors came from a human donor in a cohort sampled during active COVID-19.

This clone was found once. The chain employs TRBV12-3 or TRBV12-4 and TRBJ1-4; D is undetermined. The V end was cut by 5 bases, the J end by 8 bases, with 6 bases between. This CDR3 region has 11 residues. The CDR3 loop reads CASSAGEKLFF. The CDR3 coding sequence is TGTGCCAGCAGTGCCGGGGAAAAACTGTTTTTT.

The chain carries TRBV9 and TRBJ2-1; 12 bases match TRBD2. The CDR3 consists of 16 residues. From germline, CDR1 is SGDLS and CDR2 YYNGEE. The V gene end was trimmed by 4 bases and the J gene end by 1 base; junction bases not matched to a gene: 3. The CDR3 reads CASSPGLAGSYNEQFF. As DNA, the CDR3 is TGTGCCAGCAGCCCAGGACTAGCGGGGTCCTACAATGAGCAGTTCTTC.

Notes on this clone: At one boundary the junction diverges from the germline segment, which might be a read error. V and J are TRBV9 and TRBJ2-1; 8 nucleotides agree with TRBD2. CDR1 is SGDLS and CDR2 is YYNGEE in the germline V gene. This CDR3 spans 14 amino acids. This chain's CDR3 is CASSGASSYNEQFF. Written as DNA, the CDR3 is TGTGCCAGTAGCGGGGCCAGCTCCTACAATGAGCAGTTCTTC.

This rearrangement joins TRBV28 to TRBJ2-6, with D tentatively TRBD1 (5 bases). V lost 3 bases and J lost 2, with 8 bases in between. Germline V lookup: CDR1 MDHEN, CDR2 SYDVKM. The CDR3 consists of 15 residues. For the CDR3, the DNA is TGTGCCAGCAGTTTTAGGGGTGCTGGGGCCAACGTCCTGACTTTC. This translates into CASSFRGAGANVLTF.

The CDR3 reads CASSFSGTVNTEAFF. In DNA, the CDR3 is TGTGCCAGCAGCTTCTCCGGGACAGTGAACACTGAAGCTTTCTTT. The chain employs TRBV5-4 and TRBJ1-1; 7 bases agree with TRBD1. V lost 2 bases to trimming and J lost 0 bases; unmatched junction nucleotides: 4. The CDR3 covers 15 residues. CDR1 and CDR2 (germline): SGHNT, YYREEE (reference sequence).

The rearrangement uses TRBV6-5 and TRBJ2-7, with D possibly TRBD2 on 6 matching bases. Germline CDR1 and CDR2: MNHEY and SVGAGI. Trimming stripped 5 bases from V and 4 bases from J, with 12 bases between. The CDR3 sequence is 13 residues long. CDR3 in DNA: TGTGCCAGCAGTCCGTCGCGGGGTTACGAGCAGTACTTC. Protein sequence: CASSPSRGYEQYF.

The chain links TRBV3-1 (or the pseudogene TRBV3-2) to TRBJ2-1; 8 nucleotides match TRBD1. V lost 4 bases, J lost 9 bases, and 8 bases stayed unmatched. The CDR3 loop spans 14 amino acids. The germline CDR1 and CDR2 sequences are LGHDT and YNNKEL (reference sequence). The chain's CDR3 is CASSRQQGVSEQFF. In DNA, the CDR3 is TGTGCCAGCAGCCGGCAACAGGGGGTGAGTGAGCAGTTCTTC.

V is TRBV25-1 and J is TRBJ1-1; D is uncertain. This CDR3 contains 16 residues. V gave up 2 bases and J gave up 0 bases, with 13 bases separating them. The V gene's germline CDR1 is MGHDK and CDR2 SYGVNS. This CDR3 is CASSEAGRLVNTEAFF. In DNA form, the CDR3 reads TGTGCCAGCAGTGAAGCGGGGAGGCTCGTGAACACTGAAGCTTTCTTT.

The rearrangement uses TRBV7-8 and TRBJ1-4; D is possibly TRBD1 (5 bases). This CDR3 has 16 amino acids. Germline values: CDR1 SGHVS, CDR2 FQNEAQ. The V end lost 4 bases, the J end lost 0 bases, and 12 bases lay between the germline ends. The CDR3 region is CASSSRTLATNEKLFF. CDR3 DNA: TGTGCCAGCAGCTCTCGGACACTCGCAACTAATGAAAAACTGTTTTTT.

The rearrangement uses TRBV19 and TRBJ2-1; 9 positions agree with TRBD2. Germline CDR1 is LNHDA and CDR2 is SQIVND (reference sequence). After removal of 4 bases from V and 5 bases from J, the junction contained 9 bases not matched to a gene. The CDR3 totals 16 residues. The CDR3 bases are TGTGCCAGTAGTACCCCGTTTAGCGGGGGACACAATGAGCAGTTCTTC. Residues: CASSTPFSGGHNEQFF.

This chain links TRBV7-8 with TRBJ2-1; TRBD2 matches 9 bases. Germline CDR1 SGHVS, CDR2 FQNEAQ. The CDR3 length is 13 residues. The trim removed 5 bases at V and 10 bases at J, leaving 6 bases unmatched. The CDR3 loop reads CASSPGLAQEQFF. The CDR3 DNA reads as TGTGCCAGCAGCCCCGGACTAGCGCAGGAGCAGTTCTTC.

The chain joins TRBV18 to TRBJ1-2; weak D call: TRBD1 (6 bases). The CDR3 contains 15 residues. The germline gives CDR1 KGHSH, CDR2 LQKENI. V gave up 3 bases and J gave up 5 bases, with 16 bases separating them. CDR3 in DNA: TGTGCCAGCTCACCGGTTGAAACAGGGAGTTATGGCTACACCTTC. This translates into CASSPVETGSYGYTF.

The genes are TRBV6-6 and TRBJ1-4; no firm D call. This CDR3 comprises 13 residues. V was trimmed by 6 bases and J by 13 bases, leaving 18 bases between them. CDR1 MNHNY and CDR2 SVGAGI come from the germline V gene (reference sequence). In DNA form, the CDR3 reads TGTGCCAGCAGACTCGTTGGACCCCGGGGACTGTTTTTT. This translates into CASRLVGPRGLFF.

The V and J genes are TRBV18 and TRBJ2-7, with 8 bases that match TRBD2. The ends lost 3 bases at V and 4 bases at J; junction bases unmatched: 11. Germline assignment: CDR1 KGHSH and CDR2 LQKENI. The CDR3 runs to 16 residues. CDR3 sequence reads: CASSPLSRGGHYEQYF. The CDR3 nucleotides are TGTGCCAGCTCACCCCTCTCCCGCGGGGGGCATTACGAGCAGTACTTC.

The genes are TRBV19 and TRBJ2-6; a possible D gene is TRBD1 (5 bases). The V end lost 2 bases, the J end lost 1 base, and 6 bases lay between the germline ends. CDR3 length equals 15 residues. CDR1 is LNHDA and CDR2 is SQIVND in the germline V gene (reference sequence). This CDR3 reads CASSIRGSGANVLTF. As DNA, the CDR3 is TGTGCCAGTAGTATAAGGGGATCTGGGGCCAACGTCCTGACTTTC.

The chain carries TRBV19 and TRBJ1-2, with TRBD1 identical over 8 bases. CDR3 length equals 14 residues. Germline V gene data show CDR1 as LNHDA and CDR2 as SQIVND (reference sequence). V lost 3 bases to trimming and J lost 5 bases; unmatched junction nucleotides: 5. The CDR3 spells CASSISTGEYGYTF. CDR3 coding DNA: TGTGCCAGTAGTATTTCGACAGGGGAGTATGGCTACACCTTC.

The CDR3 sequence is CAISGNRVSSYEQYF. CDR3 DNA sequence: TGTGCCATCAGTGGTAACAGGGTCAGCTCCTACGAGCAGTACTTC. The chain links TRBV10-3 to TRBJ2-7; D perhaps matches TRBD1 (6 bases). The germline V gene has CDR1 ENHRY and CDR2 SYGVKD. This CDR3 region has 15 residues. Trimming removed 4 bases at V and 0 bases at J, with 13 bases between.

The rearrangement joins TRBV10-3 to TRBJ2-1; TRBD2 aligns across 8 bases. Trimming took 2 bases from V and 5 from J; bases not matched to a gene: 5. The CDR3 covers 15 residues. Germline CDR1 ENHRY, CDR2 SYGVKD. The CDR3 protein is CAISEVQRGNNEQFF. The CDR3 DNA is TGTGCCATCAGTGAGGTCCAGCGGGGGAACAATGAGCAGTTCTTC.

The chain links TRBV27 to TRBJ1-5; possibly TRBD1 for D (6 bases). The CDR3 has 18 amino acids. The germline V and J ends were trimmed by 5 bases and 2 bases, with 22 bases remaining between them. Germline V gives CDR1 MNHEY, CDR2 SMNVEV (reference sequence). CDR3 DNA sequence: TGTGCCAGCAGTCTTACAGGGACCCGACGCGAACGCAATCAGCCCCAGCATTTT. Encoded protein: CASSLTGTRRERNQPQHF.

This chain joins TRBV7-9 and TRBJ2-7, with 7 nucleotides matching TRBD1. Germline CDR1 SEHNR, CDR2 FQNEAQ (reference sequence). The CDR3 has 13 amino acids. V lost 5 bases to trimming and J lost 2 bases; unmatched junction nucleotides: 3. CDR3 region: CASSPDRTYEQYF. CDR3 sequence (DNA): TGTGCCAGCAGCCCGGACAGGACCTACGAGCAGTACTTC.

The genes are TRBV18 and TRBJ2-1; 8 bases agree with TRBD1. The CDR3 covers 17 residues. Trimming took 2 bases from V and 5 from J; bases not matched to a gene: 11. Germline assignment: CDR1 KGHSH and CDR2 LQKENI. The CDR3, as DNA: TGTGCCAGCTCACCAAGGCCAGGACAGGGCATACACAATGAGCAGTTCTTC. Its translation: CASSPRPGQGIHNEQFF. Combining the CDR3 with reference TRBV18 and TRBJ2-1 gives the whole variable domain NAGVMQNPRHLVRRRGQEARLRCSPMKGHSHVYWYRQLPEEGLKFMVYLQKENIIDESGMPKERFSAEFPKEGPSILRIQQVVRGDSAAYFCASSPRPGQGIHNEQFFGPGTRLTVL.